This T cell receptor (beta chain) was sequenced during a study of metastatic and nonmetastatic thyroid tumors. About the research overall: Peripheral blood and tumor or nodule samples from malignant and benign thyroid patients were compared. Study outcomes and limitations: Benign nodules reportedly had significantly lower TCR beta diversity than malignant thyroid tumors in blood and tumor.

In the study's own analysis: Building a distant-metastasis classifier for papillary thyroid cancer drew on CDR3 differences across clinicopathological groups. TCRdb called clones again from the PCR reads with MiXCR. None of the V and J calls come from the authors' own analysis; TCRdb made them. The table shows some 10,000 clones, with over 9.5% occurring only once. V was clipped by 3 bases and J by 5 bases, with 19 bases between them. CDR1 and CDR2 from the germline V gene are MDHEN and SYDVKM. The CDR3 consists of 16 residues. Treatment of any kind had been given to no patient before thyroid surgery. Note on this clone: Its antigen is unidentified. The CDR3 end shows no conserved phenylalanine or tryptophan, and so a read error is likely.

Source material: tumor tissue. This sequence was found in a female donor with papillary thyroid cancer or a benign thyroid nodule (not recorded which). Some clones in this sample may be carry-over from other donors' samples. This rearrangement joins TRBV28 to TRBJ2-5, with D perhaps TRBD1 or TRBD2 (5 bases each). CDR3 residues: CASSFRAPEAGETQYL. CDR3 bases: TGTGCCAGCAGTTTCCGGGCCCCGGAGGCAGGGGAGACCCAGTACCTC.